A single sample gave rise to the 25 T cell receptor beta chains below, sequenced in a study of vaccination and CD4 T cells after COVID-19. Their cognate antigens are unknown. Treatment indicated: approximately nine-day PBMC culture with coronavirus spike peptide pools or control peptides (ViraFEST assay). The unexposed donor provided CD4+ T cells, which were taken before the COVID-19 pandemic (2011-2018). With the Oncomine TCR Beta short-read assay, DNA from cultured CD4+ T cells was sequenced. One entry per CDR3 protein, called by TCRdb with MiXCR from the PCR reads. The sample gives under 8,500 distinct CDR3 sequences, approximately 40% of which show up once; around a fifth is in the top ten. The sample comprised CD4+ T cells from blood, cultured in vitro. These receptors were obtained from a human donor in good health.

This clonotype was counted between two and nine times. This chain joins TRBV27 and TRBJ1-6; 7 nucleotides match TRBD1. The germline gives CDR1 MNHEY, CDR2 SMNVEV (reference sequence). Trimming cost V 6 bases and J 0 bases; bases outside gene matches: 2. This CDR3 has 15 amino acids. The CDR3 loop reads CASRTGLSYNSPLHF. CDR3 nucleotides: TGTGCCAGCAGGACAGGGCTCTCCTATAATTCACCCCTCCACTTT.

This clonotype was seen a few times. The genes are TRBV19 and TRBJ1-1, with D possibly TRBD1 on 5 matching bases. Trimming stripped 4 bases from V and 0 bases from J, with 9 bases between. This CDR3 region has 14 residues. CDR1 LNHDA and CDR2 SQIVND come from the germline V gene (reference sequence). The CDR3 DNA sequence: TGTGCCAGTAGTAAGACAGTATTGAACACTGAAGCTTTCTTT. Translated, it gives CASSKTVLNTEAFF. Full variable domain (missing parts from reference TRBV19 and TRBJ1-1): DGGITQSPKYLFRKEGQNVTLSCEQNLNHDAMYWYRQDPGQGLRLIYYSQIVNDFQKGDIAEGYSVSREKKESFPLTVTSAQKNPTAFYLCASSKTVLNTEAFFGQGTRLTVV.

In DNA form, the CDR3 reads TGCAGTGCTAGAGAGGACCGCAATCAGCCCCAGCATTTT. Protein product: CSAREDRNQPQHF. The V call is TRBV20-1, the J call TRBJ1-5; no clear D gene. The CDR3 has 13 amino acids. Trimming removed 0 bases from V and 2 bases from J, with 5 bases in between. In germline, CDR1 is DFQATT, CDR2 SNEGSKA (reference sequence).

The chain combines TRBV5-1 with TRBJ1-6; no definite D call. The CDR3 contains 13 residues. Germline CDR1 reads SGHRS; CDR2 reads YFSETQ. Trimming stripped 5 bases from V and 5 bases from J, with 8 bases between. CDR3 bases: TGCGCCAGCAGAGAGGATGATAATTCACCCCTCCACTTT. Translation: CASREDDNSPLHF.

J is TRBJ2-5 and V is TRBV7-3, with TRBD2 matching 8 bases. From germline, CDR1 is SGHTA and CDR2 FQGTGA. V lost 0 bases, J lost 5 bases, and 5 bases stayed unmatched. The CDR3 spans 15 residues. As DNA, the CDR3 is TGTGCCAGCAGCTTAACGGCGGGGGGCCACGAGACCCAGTACTTC. This codes for CASSLTAGGHETQYF.

The rearrangement uses TRBV20-1 and TRBJ2-1; 7 bases align to TRBD2. Germline loops: CDR1 DFQATT, CDR2 SNEGSKA (reference sequence). J gave up 3 bases and V 0 bases, and 5 bases lay outside the gene matches. This CDR3 comprises 15 residues. The CDR3 DNA follows: TGCAGTGCTAGAGAGGCCGGGGGGATCTACAATGAGCAGTTCTTC. It is translated as CSAREAGGIYNEQFF.

Here the CDR3 reads CASSVFGTGRLGTEAFF. DNA of the CDR3: TGTGCCAGCAGTGTCTTTGGGACAGGGAGGTTAGGCACTGAAGCTTTCTTT. The J gene is TRBJ1-1, the V gene TRBV2; 9 nucleotides match TRBD1. Germline-derived CDR1 and CDR2 are SNHLY and FYNNEI. The trim removed 4 bases at V and 4 bases at J, leaving 13 bases unmatched. This CDR3 comprises 17 residues.

The chain recombines TRBV6-2 or TRBV6-3 with TRBJ1-5; 9 bases agree with TRBD1. This CDR3 contains 15 residues. J was trimmed by 4 bases and V by 6 bases; bases with no gene match: 7. Germline CDR1 MNHEY, CDR2 SVGEGT. The CDR3 nucleotides are TGTGCCAGCAGGCCGGGACAGGGAGGGAATCAGCCCCAGCATTTT. This sequence encodes CASRPGQGGNQPQHF.

This clonotype was seen a few times. The CDR3 DNA reads TGCAGTGGCCGGGACACCCTCTACAATGAGCAGTTCTTC. Translation: CSGRDTLYNEQFF. The chain links TRBV20-1 to TRBJ2-1; maybe TRBD1 (6 bases). V lost 7 bases and J 3 bases, leaving 13 bases between the germline ends. Germline CDR1 and CDR2: DFQATT and SNEGSKA (reference sequence). This CDR3 is built from 13 residues.

This clonotype turned up a few times. This chain links TRBV6-1 with TRBJ1-1, with D unclear. V dropped 10 bases and J dropped 4 bases, with 10 bases sitting between them. The germline V gene encodes CDR1 MNHNS and CDR2 SASEGT. The CDR3 totals 11 residues. CDR3 nucleotide sequence: TGTGCCACTTTAACGAGCACTGAAGCTTTCTTT. Amino acid sequence: CATLTSTEAFF.

The rearrangement uses TRBV19 and TRBJ1-1; D possibly corresponds to TRBD1 (5 bases). The V gene lost 8 bases and the J gene lost 3 bases, with 13 bases spanning the gap. Germline CDR1 is LNHDA and CDR2 is SQIVND (reference sequence). The CDR3 has 13 residues. For the CDR3, the DNA is TGTGCCAGTGCCTCCGGACAATACACTGAAGCTTTCTTT. Its translation: CASASGQYTEAFF.

The V call is TRBV7-9, the J call TRBJ2-7; no definite D call. This CDR3 comprises 16 residues. V dropped 2 bases and J dropped 0 bases, with 14 bases sitting between them. Germline V gene data show CDR1 as SEHNR and CDR2 as FQNEAQ (reference sequence). In DNA form, the CDR3 reads TGTGCCAGCAGCTTAATAGGCCAGCCGAGCTCCTACGAGCAGTACTTC. Amino acids: CASSLIGQPSSYEQYF.

The gene calls are TRBV9 and TRBJ2-1; 7 nucleotides align to TRBD2. Germline V gene data show CDR1 as SGDLS and CDR2 as YYNGEE. The CDR3 runs to 17 residues. The trim removed 0 bases at V and 0 bases at J, leaving 6 bases unmatched. The CDR3 DNA sequence: TGTGCCAGCAGCGTAGATCTAGCGGCCGGCTCCTACAATGAGCAGTTCTTC. Protein: CASSVDLAAGSYNEQFF. Complete variable domain (other parts from reference TRBV9 and TRBJ2-1): DSGVTQTPKHLITATGQRVTLRCSPRSGDLSVYWYQQSLDQGLQFLIQYYNGEERAKGNILERFSAQQFPDLHSELNLSSLELGDSALYFCASSVDLAAGSYNEQFFGPGTRLTVL.

This clonotype has a handful of counts. The chain recombines TRBV11-2 with TRBJ2-5; D unresolved. Trimming pared 4 bases from V and 5 bases from J, leaving 8 bases between. The CDR3 sequence is 12 residues long. CDR1 SGHAT and CDR2 FQNNGV come from the germline V gene. Here the CDR3 reads CASSSESETQYF. The CDR3 DNA sequence: TGTGCCAGCAGCTCCGAGAGTGAGACCCAGTACTTC.

V and J are TRBV24-1 and TRBJ2-5; possible D gene TRBD2, 5 bases. CDR3 length: 11 residues. V was cut by 9 bases and J by 5 bases, with 9 bases left in between. Germline V gene lookup returns CDR1 KGHDR and CDR2 SFDVKD. The CDR3 protein is CATSRAETQYF. The CDR3 DNA reads as TGTGCCACCTCGCGGGCGGAGACCCAGTACTTC.

V usage is TRBV11-2 and J usage is TRBJ1-6; no clear D gene. V lost 2 bases and J 5 bases, leaving 4 bases between the germline ends. The CDR3 is made up of 13 amino acids. Germline-derived CDR1 and CDR2 are SGHAT and FQNNGV. The DNA of the CDR3 is TGTGCCAGCAGCTTACAGGATAATTCACCCCTCCACTTT. Translation: CASSLQDNSPLHF.

The J gene is TRBJ2-1, the V gene TRBV7-3, with TRBD1 matching over 7 bases. The V gene's germline CDR1 is SGHTA and CDR2 FQGTGA. V lost 1 base and J lost 3; bases outside the gene matches: 6. The CDR3 extends over 16 amino acids. The CDR3 bases are TGTGCCAGCAGCTTAAGGGCCGGGACAGACTACAATGAGCAGTTCTTC. This encodes CASSLRAGTDYNEQFF.

This chain links TRBV20-1 with TRBJ1-2; 8 bases match TRBD1. The CDR3 is made up of 13 amino acids. The germline gives CDR1 DFQATT, CDR2 SNEGSKA (reference sequence). V was pared by 5 bases and J by 3 bases, with 5 bases of the junction left unmatched. The CDR3 DNA reads TGCAGTGCTGATGGACAGGGAGACTATGGCTACACCTTC. Translated: CSADGQGDYGYTF.

The sample holds a few counts of this clonotype. The chain recombines TRBV30 with TRBJ1-6, with 8 bases that match TRBD1. Germline V gives CDR1 GTSNPN, CDR2 SVGIG (reference sequence). V lost 0 bases and J lost 8; bases outside the gene matches: 0. This CDR3 is built from 13 residues. This CDR3 is CAWSVQGDSPLHF. The CDR3 DNA reads as TGTGCCTGGAGTGTACAGGGGGATTCACCCCTCCACTTT.

The genes are TRBV7-2 and TRBJ2-5, with D possibly being TRBD1 (5 bases). Germline V lookup: CDR1 SGHTA, CDR2 FQGNSA. Trimming removed 5 bases at V and 1 base at J, with 14 bases between. CDR3 length equals 15 residues. The CDR3 DNA reads TGTGCCAGCAGCATGAATGGAAGGGGCCAAGAGACCCAGTACTTC. It codes for CASSMNGRGQETQYF.

This clonotype was picked up a small number of times. This rearrangement joins TRBV19 to TRBJ1-2; D is uncertain. Germline assignment: CDR1 LNHDA and CDR2 SQIVND (reference sequence). The CDR3 consists of 12 residues. V was cut by 3 bases and J by 5 bases, with 7 bases left in between. The CDR3 DNA follows: TGTGCCAGTAGTATTGAGGAGTATGGCTACACCTTC. As protein: CASSIEEYGYTF.

This clonotype was recorded a few times. This rearrangement joins TRBV7-3 to TRBJ2-5; tentative D call: TRBD2 (6 bases). CDR3 length: 13 amino acids. CDR1 is SGHTA and CDR2 is FQGTGA in the germline V gene. Trimming took off 2 bases at V and 5 bases at J, with 9 bases between the two ends. Here the CDR3 reads CASSLRREETQYF. The DNA for the CDR3 is TGTGCCAGCAGCTTACGACGGGAGGAGACCCAGTACTTC. Full variable domain (missing parts from reference TRBV7-3 and TRBJ2-5): GAGVSQTPSNKVTEKGKYVELRCDPISGHTALYWYRQSLGQGPEFLIYFQGTGAADDSGLPNDRFFAVRPEGSVSTLKIQRTERGDSAVYLCASSLRREETQYFGPGTRLLVL.

This clonotype has more than one count but fewer than ten. This rearrangement joins TRBV7-9 to TRBJ1-1; 7 positions agree with TRBD1. This CDR3 is 15 amino acids long. Trimming at V came to 3 bases and at J to 7 bases, leaving 11 bases not matched to a gene. From germline, CDR1 is SEHNR and CDR2 FQNEAQ (reference sequence). CDR3 residues: CASSFSALGQIEAFF. CDR3 DNA sequence: TGTGCCAGCAGCTTCTCCGCTCTGGGACAGATTGAAGCTTTCTTT.

There are a few counts of this clonotype. V usage is TRBV7-6 and J usage is TRBJ2-5; 10 positions agree with TRBD1. The CDR3 is 13 amino acids. V was clipped by 5 bases and J by 12 bases; unmatched bases: 9. Germline V gene lookup returns CDR1 SGHVS and CDR2 FNYEAQ. CDR3 sequence (DNA): TGTGCCAGCAGCATCTCCGGGACAGGGGATAAGTACTTC. Protein: CASSISGTGDKYF.

The chain has TRBV27 and TRBJ2-1; no reliable D call. Germline V gene data show CDR1 as MNHEY and CDR2 as SMNVEV (reference sequence). The V and J ends lost 4 bases and 8 bases respectively, with 15 bases between them. The CDR3 runs 14 residues. As DNA, the CDR3 is TGTGCCAGCAGTTCATCGCGCAATAAAGATGAGCAGTTCTTC. The encoded protein is CASSSSRNKDEQFF.